What follows is one T cell receptor (beta chain) and its context. The antigen is not known. Sequencing was performed with immunoSEQ multiplex PCR; in TCRdb, only in-frame clones are kept and a portion is missing. The sample lists around 30,000 clones, around 90% occurring once. The data stem from a study of OX40 agonist ivuxolimab in advanced cancers. Broader study findings: Some of the lowest clonal expansion was seen in partial responders at 0.1-3.0 mg/kg. Part of the nonresponder group also had normalized T-cell clonal expansion that was low.

Germline V gives CDR1 SGDLS, CDR2 YYNGEE. CDR3 length equals 16 residues. The V gene end was trimmed by 3 bases and the J gene end by 1 base; junction bases not matched to a gene: 5. The TCR comes from an adult with an advanced solid tumor such as melanoma, head and neck, liver or kidney cancer. The chain uses TRBV9 and TRBJ2-3; 10 nucleotides match TRBD2. The source material was CD4+ or CD8+ T cells sorted from blood, sampled in a trial of the OX40 agonist ivuxolimab. This chain's CDR3 is CASSAGLAGGTDTQYF. The CDR3 DNA reads as TGTGCCAGCAGCGCAGGGCTAGCGGGGGGCACAGATACGCAGTATTTT.